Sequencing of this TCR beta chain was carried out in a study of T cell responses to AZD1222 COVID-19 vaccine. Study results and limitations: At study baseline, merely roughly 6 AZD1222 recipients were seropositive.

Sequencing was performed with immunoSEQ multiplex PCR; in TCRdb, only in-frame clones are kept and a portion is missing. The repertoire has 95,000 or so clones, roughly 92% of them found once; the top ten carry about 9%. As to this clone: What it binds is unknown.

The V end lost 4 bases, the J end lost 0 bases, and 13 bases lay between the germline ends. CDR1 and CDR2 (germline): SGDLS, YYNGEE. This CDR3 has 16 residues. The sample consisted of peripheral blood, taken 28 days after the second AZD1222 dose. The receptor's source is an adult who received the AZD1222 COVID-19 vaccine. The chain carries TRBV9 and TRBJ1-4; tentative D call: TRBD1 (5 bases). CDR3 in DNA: TGTGCCAGCAGCACGGGACTTACCGCAACTAATGAAAAACTGTTTTTT. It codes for CASSTGLTATNEKLFF. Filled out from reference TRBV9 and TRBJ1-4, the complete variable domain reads DSGVTQTPKHLITATGQRVTLRCSPRSGDLSVYWYQQSLDQGLQFLIQYYNGEERAKGNILERFSAQQFPDLHSELNLSSLELGDSALYFCASSTGLTATNEKLFFGSGTQLSVL.